This T cell receptor beta chain is drawn from a study of preoperative IRX-2 immunotherapy in early breast cancer. Assay used: immunoSEQ multiplex PCR; TCRdb lists only in-frame clones, some missing. The profile covers a few thousand clones, with 76% appearing a single time and approximately 12% taken by the ten largest. The treatment: preoperative locoregional IRX-2 cytokine immunotherapy. Patients received preoperative, locoregional IRX-2 cytokine immunotherapy in a phase Ib study. The CDR3 has 16 residues. V was shortened by 6 bases and J by 4 bases, with 20 bases between the two germline ends. CDR1 and CDR2 from the germline V gene are MDHEN and SYDVKM.

The V gene is TRBV28, the J gene TRBJ2-3, with D possibly being TRBD2 (5 bases). The sequence was collected from a human donor with breast cancer. The material was tumor tissue, obtained after IRX-2 immunotherapy. This CDR3 is CASSQSASVGADTQYF. DNA for the CDR3: TGTGCCAGCAGCCAATCAGCGAGTGTGGGAGCAGATACGCAGTATTTT.